The clone carrying this T cell receptor beta chain was seen once. The antigen remains undetermined. One end of the junction varies from germline; a read error may be responsible. It was with previously described methods and listed TCR primers that bulk TCR libraries were made. From the PCR reads, TCRdb called clonotypes with MiXCR, one entry per CDR3 protein. The sample comprises hundreds of thousands of distinct CDR3 sequences, 24% of which are singletons, and around 0.7% rests with the top ten. This sample is part of a study of molecular identifiers for immune sequencing clone quantification. This CDR3 comprises 13 residues. Germline V gene lookup returns CDR1 ENHRY and CDR2 SYGVKD. Broader study findings: Clones above 20 RNA copies contained over 97% of effector molecules and under 1% of naive molecules.

The receptor was isolated from a human donor in good health. Some libraries in this study had Jurkat cell RNA spiked in. Sequenced material: naive CD8+ T cells from blood, with Jurkat cell RNA spiked in. Subset in this sample: FACS-sorted CD8+CD4-CCR7+CD45RA+ naive T cells. This chain links TRBV10-3 with TRBJ1-1, with a possible D match to TRBD1 (6 bases). The CDR3 here is CAISETGIGEALF. As DNA, the CDR3 is TGTGCCATCAGTGAGACAGGGATAGGTGAAGCTCTCTTT.